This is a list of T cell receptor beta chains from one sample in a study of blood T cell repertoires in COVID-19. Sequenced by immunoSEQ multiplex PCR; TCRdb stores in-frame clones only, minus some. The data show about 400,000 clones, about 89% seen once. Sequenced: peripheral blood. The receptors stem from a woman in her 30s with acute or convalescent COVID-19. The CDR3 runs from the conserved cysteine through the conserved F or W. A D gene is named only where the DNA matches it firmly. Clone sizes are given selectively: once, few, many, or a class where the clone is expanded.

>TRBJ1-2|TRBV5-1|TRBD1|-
CASSTDRGGYTF
TGCGCCAGCAGCACGGACAGGGGTGGCTACACCTTC
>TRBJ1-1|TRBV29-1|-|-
CSVEEDRKNTEAFF
TGCAGCGTTGAAGAGGACAGAAAGAACACTGAAGCTTTCTTT
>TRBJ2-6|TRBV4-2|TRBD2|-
CASSQGTSGGAFVSGANVLTF
TGTGCCAGCAGCCAAGGGACTAGCGGGGGGGCCTTTGTCTCTGGGGCCAACGTCCTGACTTTC
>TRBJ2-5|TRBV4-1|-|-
CASSQVTGQETQYF
TGCGCCAGCAGCCAAGTCACAGGGCAAGAGACCCAGTACTTC
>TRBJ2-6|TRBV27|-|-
CASSSSGHLRSPGANVLTF
TGTGCCAGCAGTTCCTCCGGACACCTCAGATCCCCTGGGGCCAACGTCCTGACTTTC
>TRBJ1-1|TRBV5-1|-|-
CASSLWQGNTEAFF
TGCGCCAGCAGCTTGTGGCAGGGGAACACTGAAGCTTTCTTT
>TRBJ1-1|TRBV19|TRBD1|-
CASRTGGVDTEAFF
TGTGCCAGTAGGACAGGGGGTGTAGACACTGAAGCTTTCTTT
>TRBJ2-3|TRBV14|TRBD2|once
CASSPRLAPTDTQYF
TGTGCCAGCAGCCCCCGACTAGCCCCCACAGATACGCAGTATTTT
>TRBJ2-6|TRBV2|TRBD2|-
CASSVGTSSSGANVLTF
TGTGCCAGCAGTGTAGGGACTAGTAGCTCTGGGGCCAACGTCCTGACTTTC
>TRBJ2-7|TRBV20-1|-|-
CSASYRSYEQYF
TGCAGTGCTAGTTACCGGTCCTACGAGCAGTACTTC
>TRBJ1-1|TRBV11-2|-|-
CASSLSGMGNTEAFF
TGTGCCAGCAGCTTATCAGGGATGGGGAACACTGAAGCTTTCTTT
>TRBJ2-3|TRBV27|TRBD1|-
CASSWTGSTDTQYF
TGTGCCAGCAGTTGGACAGGGAGCACAGATACGCAGTATTTT
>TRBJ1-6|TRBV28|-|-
CASSLGPPLHF
TGTGCCAGCAGTTTAGGGCCCCCCCTCCACTTT
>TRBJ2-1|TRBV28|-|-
CASSLAGSSYNEQFF
TGTGCCAGCAGTTTAGCGGGGAGCTCCTACAATGAGCAGTTCTTC
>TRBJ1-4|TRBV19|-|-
CASSVTHLGDEKLFF
TGTGCCAGTAGTGTTACTCACCTAGGGGATGAAAAACTGTTTTTT